This T cell receptor beta chain was identified during a study of blood T cell repertoires in COVID-19. Across the whole study: Specimens from acute and convalescent COVID-19 originated in the United States, Italy and Spain. Sample material is recorded as cDNA or gDNA derived from T cells, B-cell-depleted T cells, or PBMCs.

Germline CDR1 is SEHNR and CDR2 is FQNEAQ (reference sequence). V trimming: 5 bases; J trimming: 9 bases; junction bases outside the gene matches: 9. The CDR3 has 15 residues. Per the study methods: Nucleated cell number was recorded as an estimate derived from reference gene primer amplification. Libraries were prepared by immunoSEQ multiplex PCR; TCRdb keeps only in-frame clonotypes and omits some of them. V and J calls and clone size are as listed in that table; D and trimming were resolved from the DNA. The sample consists of under 300,000 clones, about 85% of them appearing once. The origin of this receptor is a young man who had recovered from COVID-19. The sequencing input was peripheral blood. V and J are TRBV7-9 and TRBJ1-6, with TRBD1 identical over 8 bases. CDR3 sequence reads: CASSPAQGTGSPLHF. CDR3 coding DNA: TGTGCCAGCAGCCCCGCTCAGGGGACAGGTTCACCCCTCCACTTT.